These 8 T cell receptor beta chains were all obtained from the same sample, sequenced in a study of neurological immune-mediated disorders. One entry per CDR3 protein, called by TCRdb with MiXCR from the 5' RACE reads. In the table there are 25,000 to 35,000 distinct CDR3 sequences, 9.5% to 15% of which are singletons. Sequenced sample: PBMCs. The receptors stem from a man aged 55 to 70 in good health.

There are many counts of this clonotype. The CDR3 sequence is CATSRSGARNEQFF. The DNA of the CDR3 is TGTGCCACCTCTCGCAGCGGGGCTCGAAATGAGCAGTTCTTC. The chain has TRBV6-5 and TRBJ2-1; TRBD2 aligns across 7 bases. Germline V gives CDR1 MNHEY, CDR2 SVGAGI. V dropped 10 bases and J dropped 7; count of bases not matched to a gene: 13. This CDR3 has 14 residues.

This clonotype has a count of ten or more. V gene TRBV7-2 combines with J gene TRBJ1-1, with no clear D. The V gene lost 5 bases and the J gene lost 1 base, with 8 bases spanning the gap. Germline assignment: CDR1 SGHTA and CDR2 FQGNSA. The CDR3 runs 13 residues. The CDR3 DNA sequence: TGTGCCAGCAGCGCGCGGGGGAACACTGAAGCTTTCTTT. This encodes CASSARGNTEAFF.

Many counts were recorded for this clonotype. The chain combines TRBV5-1 with TRBJ2-1; weak D call: TRBD1 (5 bases). V gave up 4 bases and J gave up 6 bases, with 11 bases separating them. The CDR3 is 13 residues long. Germline V gene data show CDR1 as SGHRS and CDR2 as YFSETQ. The CDR3 loop is CASSIRVPNEQFF. In nucleotides, the CDR3 is TGCGCCAGCAGCATCAGGGTCCCCAATGAGCAGTTCTTC.

There are many counts of this clonotype. This chain joins TRBV7-7 and TRBJ2-1; D unclear. In germline, CDR1 is SSHAT, CDR2 FNYEAQ (reference sequence). Trimming took off 1 base at V and 5 bases at J, with 6 bases between the two ends. The CDR3 spans 13 residues. This CDR3 is CASSLGLNNEQFF. In nucleotides, the CDR3 is TGTGCCAGCAGCTTAGGGCTAAACAATGAGCAGTTCTTC. The complete variable domain, with remaining parts taken from reference TRBV7-7 and TRBJ2-1, reads GAGVSQSPRYKVTKRGQDVTLRCDPISSHATLYWYQQALGQGPEFLTYFNYEAQPDKSGLPSDRFSAERPEGSISTLTIQRTEQRDSAMYRCASSLGLNNEQFFGPGTRLTVL.

This clonotype appeared many times. The V gene is TRBV27, the J gene TRBJ2-7; TRBD2 might be the D (5 bases). Deletions cut 6 bases from V and 2 bases from J, with 11 bases between. Looked up from germline, CDR1 is MNHEY and CDR2 is SMNVEV (reference sequence). The CDR3 length is 13 residues. The CDR3 sequence: CASRKTGTYEQYF. CDR3 coding DNA: TGTGCCAGCAGAAAAACCGGGACCTACGAGCAGTACTTC.

This clonotype was seen at least ten times. The rearrangement links TRBV20-1 to TRBJ1-5; D gene ambiguous. Germline V gives CDR1 DFQATT, CDR2 SNEGSKA (reference sequence). The CDR3 length is 13 residues. Trimming took off 7 bases at V and 5 bases at J, with 15 bases between the two ends. The CDR3 is CSVRKGSDQPQHF. The CDR3, as DNA: TGCAGTGTAAGAAAAGGGTCCGATCAGCCCCAGCATTTT.

There are many counts of this clonotype. This rearrangement joins TRBV5-5 to TRBJ2-2; the match to TRBD1 covers 10 bases. CDR3 length equals 15 residues. The germline V gene has CDR1 SGHKS and CDR2 YYEKEE (reference sequence). V was clipped by 0 bases and J by 7 bases; unmatched bases: 3. Here the CDR3 DNA reads TGTGCCAGCAGCTTGGCCGGGACAGGGGTCGGGGAGCTGTTTTTT. Encoded protein: CASSLAGTGVGELFF.

This clonotype was found many times. V and J are TRBV7-2 and TRBJ1-2; D is unclear. Germline-derived CDR1 and CDR2 are SGHTA and FQGNSA. Trimming took 5 bases from V and 3 from J, leaving 10 bases between them. The CDR3 loop spans 13 amino acids. CDR3 in amino acids: CASSPSIYYGYTF. For the CDR3, the DNA is TGTGCCAGCAGCCCTAGCATCTACTATGGCTACACCTTC.